Below are 29 T cell receptor beta chains sequenced from a single sample in a study of cytomegalovirus exposure and HLA in healthy donors. PCR primers comprised 60 Vbeta and 13 Jbeta primers. Produced via immunoSEQ multiplex PCR; TCRdb's table is partial and in-frame only. The listing records roughly 50,000 clones. The specimen sequenced was PBMCs. The receptors stem from a man in his forties in good health and CMV-seropositive.

This sequence joins TRBV6-1 and TRBJ2-5; weak D call: TRBD2 (6 bases). V was cut by 1 base and J by 5 bases, with 20 bases left in between. Germline-derived CDR1 and CDR2 are MNHNS and SASEGT. The CDR3 sequence is 17 residues long. CDR3 nucleotides: TGTGCCAGCAGTGAAGTGGGGGTGTCGGGAGTATTGGAGACCCAGTACTTC. Translating gives CASSEVGVSGVLETQYF.

The V and J genes are TRBV9 and TRBJ2-3, with 8 bases that match TRBD2. The CDR3 loop spans 16 amino acids. The germline CDR1 and CDR2 sequences are SGDLS and YYNGEE. Trimming took 3 bases from V and 0 from J; bases not matched to a gene: 6. The CDR3, as DNA: TGTGCCAGCAGCGCAAGCGGGAGACCCAGCACAGATACGCAGTATTTT. This codes for CASSASGRPSTDTQYF.

This sequence joins TRBV10-2 and TRBJ2-7, with D tentatively TRBD1 (5 bases). Deletions cut 9 bases from V and 7 bases from J, with 19 bases between. Germline assignment: CDR1 WSHSY and CDR2 SAAADI. This CDR3 has 13 residues. The CDR3 DNA reads as TGCGCCAGTAGGGGTTGGCAAGACCGGGAGCAGTACTTC. It is translated as CASRGWQDREQYF.

The chain uses TRBV6-5 and TRBJ2-7, with D perhaps TRBD1 (6 bases). CDR3 size: 15 residues. V was trimmed by 1 base and J by 1 base, leaving 11 bases between them. Germline lookup yields CDR1 MNHEY and CDR2 SVGAGI. The DNA of the CDR3 is TGTGCCAGCAGTTACTACCAGGGGCCTTCCTACGAGCAGTACTTC. Its protein is CASSYYQGPSYEQYF.

The rearrangement links TRBV6-5 to TRBJ2-3; the D gene is possibly TRBD2 (6 bases). This CDR3 is 15 amino acids long. With 4 bases removed from V and 7 bases from J, the gap between germline ends came to 18 bases. Germline assignment: CDR1 MNHEY and CDR2 SVGAGI. The CDR3 loop is CASSCSIGRRNTQYF. DNA for the CDR3: TGTGCCAGCAGTTGCTCGATCGGGAGACGCAATACGCAGTATTTT.

The CDR3 coding sequence is TGTGCCTTCAGCCTAGGACTGCACGACGAGCAGTACTTC. It translates to CAFSLGLHDEQYF. The chain uses TRBV30 and TRBJ2-7; a weak D match, TRBD2 (5 bases). V gave up 7 bases and J gave up 5 bases, with 18 bases separating them. There are 13 residues in the CDR3. Germline assignment: CDR1 GTSNPN and CDR2 SVGIG (reference sequence).

The gene calls are TRBV11-2 and TRBJ1-2; TRBD1 matches 8 bases. V was pared by 5 bases and J by 10 bases, with 9 bases of the junction left unmatched. This CDR3 has 13 amino acids. Looked up from germline, CDR1 is SGHAT and CDR2 is FQNNGV. Written as DNA, the CDR3 is TGTGCCAGCAGCGCCGCAGGGGGCTTTGACTACACCTTC. It yields the protein CASSAAGGFDYTF.

The chain combines TRBV28 with TRBJ2-1, with unresolved D. With 5 bases removed from V and 7 bases from J, the gap between germline ends came to 6 bases. CDR3 size: 11 residues. Germline assignment: CDR1 MDHEN and CDR2 SYDVKM. As DNA, the CDR3 is TGTGCCAGCAGTGCCACAAATGAGCAGTTCTTC. Translation: CASSATNEQFF. Full variable domain (outside the CDR3, taken from reference TRBV28 and TRBJ2-1): DVKVTQSSRYLVKRTGEKVFLECVQDMDHENMFWYRQDPGLGLRLIYFSYDVKMKEKGDIPEGYSVSREKKERFSLILESASTNQTSMYLCASSATNEQFFGPGTRLTVL.

Note on this clone: Other DNA sequences of this sample code for an identical CDR3. V gene TRBV11-2 combines with J gene TRBJ1-1, with D tentatively TRBD1 (5 bases). CDR3 length equals 18 residues. Trimming removed 4 bases from V and 0 bases from J, with 21 bases in between. The germline CDR1 and CDR2 sequences are SGHAT and FQNNGV. CDR3 bases: TGTGCCAGCAGCTCCACGCCAGGGCCGCTCCGCATGAACACTGAAGCTTTCTTT. Amino acid sequence: CASSSTPGPLRMNTEAFF.

The chain uses TRBV11-2 and TRBJ1-2; D is ambiguous. CDR1 and CDR2 from the germline V gene are SGHAT and FQNNGV. This CDR3 is 15 amino acids long. The V and J ends lost 5 bases and 3 bases respectively, with 16 bases between them. CDR3 sequence: CASSPEDQVYYGYTF. In nucleotides, the CDR3 is TGTGCCAGCAGCCCCGAAGACCAGGTGTACTATGGCTACACCTTC.

This chain connects TRBV7-3 to TRBJ2-1; 8 bases line up with TRBD2. Trimming at V came to 2 bases and at J to 5 bases, leaving 5 bases not matched to a gene. CDR3 size: 15 residues. Germline CDR1 SGHTA, CDR2 FQGTGA. The DNA for the CDR3 is TGTGCCAGCAGCTTAGTCGCGGGAGGTCACAATGAGCAGTTCTTC. This sequence encodes CASSLVAGGHNEQFF. The full variable domain, completed using reference TRBV7-3 and TRBJ2-1, is GAGVSQTPSNKVTEKGKYVELRCDPISGHTALYWYRQSLGQGPEFLIYFQGTGAADDSGLPNDRFFAVRPEGSVSTLKIQRTERGDSAVYLCASSLVAGGHNEQFFGPGTRLTVL.

V usage is TRBV19 and J usage is TRBJ1-5, with 8 bases fitting TRBD1. The ends lost 10 bases at V and 0 bases at J; junction bases unmatched: 5. The CDR3 contains 14 residues. Germline V gene sequence: CDR1 LNHDA, CDR2 SQIVND (reference sequence). The CDR3 sequence: CATKDRASNQPQHF. The CDR3 DNA follows: TGTGCCACAAAGGACAGGGCTAGCAATCAGCCCCAGCATTTT.

The chain couples TRBV11-1 to TRBJ2-1; 7 nucleotides match TRBD2. The CDR3 contains 14 residues. Germline V gene data show CDR1 as SGHAT and CDR2 as FQDESV (reference sequence). Trimming removed 5 bases from V and 2 bases from J; junction bases left unmatched: 3. CDR3 protein: CASSPGLPYNEQFF. DNA of the CDR3: TGTGCCAGCAGCCCGGGACTACCCTACAATGAGCAGTTCTTC.

The rearrangement links TRBV9 to TRBJ2-1; D is possibly TRBD1 (5 bases). The CDR3 runs 14 residues. Trimming removed 0 bases from V and 7 bases from J, with 11 bases in between. In germline, CDR1 is SGDLS, CDR2 YYNGEE. The CDR3 coding sequence is TGTGCCAGCAGCGTAGTATTTGACAGTAATGAGCAGTTCTTC. It yields the protein CASSVVFDSNEQFF.

The chain joins TRBV28 to TRBJ2-5, with 11 bases lining up with TRBD2. Trimming at V came to 2 bases and at J to 2 bases, leaving 4 bases not matched to a gene. The germline CDR1 and CDR2 sequences are MDHEN and SYDVKM. This CDR3 is built from 16 residues. This CDR3 is CASSLGLAGGQETQYF. For the CDR3, the DNA is TGTGCCAGCAGTTTAGGGCTAGCGGGAGGACAAGAGACCCAGTACTTC.

This chain joins TRBV7-9 and TRBJ2-7; TRBD1 matches 11 bases. Germline values: CDR1 SEHNR, CDR2 FQNEAQ (reference sequence). The CDR3 contains 12 residues. V lost 11 bases and J lost 5; bases outside the gene matches: 5. DNA for the CDR3: TGTGCCGTACCGGGACAGGGGGACGAGCAGTACTTC. As protein: CAVPGQGDEQYF.

The chain employs TRBV7-6 and TRBJ1-6; D is possibly TRBD1 (6 bases). The length of the CDR3 is 16 residues. Germline V gives CDR1 SGHVS, CDR2 FNYEAQ. V was shortened by 5 bases and J by 6 bases, with 17 bases between the two germline ends. The CDR3 sequence is CASSPQGREGNSPLHF. Here the CDR3 DNA reads TGTGCCAGCAGCCCCCAGGGGAGGGAGGGTAATTCACCCCTCCACTTT.

The chain joins TRBV28 to TRBJ2-7; 12 nucleotides line up with TRBD1. Germline assignment: CDR1 MDHEN and CDR2 SYDVKM. The CDR3 contains 12 residues. V was pared by 6 bases and J by 10 bases, with 4 bases of the junction left unmatched. CDR3 region: CASRVGQGAQYF. The CDR3 DNA reads TGTGCCAGCAGGGTGGGACAGGGGGCTCAGTACTTC.

V usage is TRBV7-9 and J usage is TRBJ2-5; D may be TRBD1 (6 bases). Trimming cost V 8 bases and J 3 bases, with 10 bases left between them. The germline CDR1 and CDR2 sequences are SEHNR and FQNEAQ (reference sequence). The CDR3 length is 12 residues. CDR3 amino acids: CASGWTEETQYF. In DNA, the CDR3 is TGTGCCAGCGGCTGGACAGAAGAGACCCAGTACTTC. Drawing the rest from reference TRBV7-9 and TRBJ2-5, the complete variable domain is DTGVSQNPRHKITKRGQNVTFRCDPISEHNRLYWYRQTLGQGPEFLTYFQNEAQLEKSRLLSDRFSAERPKGSFSTLEIQRTEQGDSAMYLCASGWTEETQYFGPGTRLLVL.

V and J are TRBV28 and TRBJ1-4; 8 bases match TRBD1. With 6 bases clipped from V and 4 bases from J, the junction kept 10 bases outside the gene matches. Per germline, CDR1 MDHEN and CDR2 SYDVKM. The CDR3 has 16 amino acids. CDR3 nucleotides: TGTGCCAGCAGCAACGCCCAGGGGGCCCTTAATGAAAAACTGTTTTTT. Translated: CASSNAQGALNEKLFF.

The CDR3 spells CAWTGTGDSPLHF. The DNA of the CDR3 is TGTGCCTGGACCGGGACAGGGGATTCACCCCTCCACTTT. The J gene is TRBJ1-6, the V gene TRBV30; 10 bases line up with TRBD1. Germline assignment: CDR1 GTSNPN and CDR2 SVGIG (reference sequence). CDR3 size: 13 residues. The V segment lost 4 bases and the J segment 8 bases; nucleotides outside the gene matches: 2.

The chain combines TRBV9 with TRBJ2-3; 14 nucleotides align to TRBD2. The CDR3 has 17 amino acids. Germline CDR1 is SGDLS and CDR2 is YYNGEE. With 3 bases clipped from V and 3 bases from J, the junction kept 6 bases outside the gene matches. CDR3 nucleotide sequence: TGTGCCAGCAGCGCGGGGACTAGCGGGAGTTCGACAGATACGCAGTATTTT. Translated: CASSAGTSGSSTDTQYF.

This chain connects TRBV6-5 to TRBJ2-1; 9 bases are shared with TRBD1. CDR1 and CDR2 from the germline V gene are MNHEY and SVGAGI. The CDR3 extends over 16 amino acids. V lost 0 bases and J lost 1; bases outside the gene matches: 1. The DNA of the CDR3 is TGTGCCAGCAGTTACTCTGGGACAGGGTCCTACAATGAGCAGTTCTTC. It specifies CASSYSGTGSYNEQFF.

CDR3 nucleotide sequence: TGTGCCAGCAGCGGGGGGACAGGCCGCACCGAGCAGTACTTC. Translation: CASSGGTGRTEQYF. This chain connects TRBV7-6 to TRBJ2-7; 8 bases align to TRBD1. The length of the CDR3 is 14 residues. Losses at the gene ends were 5 bases for V and 6 bases for J; bases not matched to a gene: 9. Germline-derived CDR1 and CDR2 are SGHVS and FNYEAQ.

The genes are TRBV6-6 and TRBJ2-5; 11 positions match TRBD2. CDR1 MNHNY and CDR2 SVGAGI come from the germline V gene (reference sequence). The CDR3 consists of 15 residues. V lost 5 bases and J lost 5; bases outside the gene matches: 7. CDR3 coding DNA: TGTGCCAGCAGTAGAACTAGCGGGAGTGTGGAGACCCAGTACTTC. This sequence encodes CASSRTSGSVETQYF.

The gene calls are TRBV28 and TRBJ2-7; 7 nucleotides match TRBD1. CDR1 MDHEN and CDR2 SYDVKM come from the germline V gene. The V segment lost 8 bases and the J segment 3 bases; nucleotides outside the gene matches: 4. This CDR3 comprises 12 residues. This CDR3 reads CASVSGGYEQYF. The CDR3 DNA is TGTGCCAGCGTGTCAGGGGGCTACGAGCAGTACTTC.

The rearrangement joins TRBV5-4 to TRBJ2-2, with D tentatively TRBD1 (6 bases). The CDR3 consists of 15 residues. CDR1 is SGHNT and CDR2 is YYREEE in the germline V gene (reference sequence). Deletions cut 4 bases from V and 3 bases from J, with 13 bases between. CDR3: CASSQQGSDTGELFF. Here the CDR3 DNA reads TGTGCCAGCAGCCAACAGGGTAGCGACACCGGGGAGCTGTTTTTT.

Details on this clone: At one end the junction does not follow the germline gene, possibly because of a read error. This chain joins TRBV7-7 and TRBJ2-1; 13 nucleotides align to TRBD2. The CDR3 consists of 15 residues. The germline CDR1 and CDR2 sequences are SSHAT and FNYEAQ (reference sequence). CDR3 DNA sequence: TGTGCTAGCAGTCTGACTAGCGGGGGGAACGCTGAGCAGTTCTTC. It specifies CASSLTSGGNAEQFF.

CDR3 bases: TGTGCCAGCAGTTTTGGTCGAGCTGAAGCTTTCTTT. Translating gives CASSFGRAEAFF. This sequence joins TRBV28 and TRBJ1-1; D is undetermined. V lost 3 bases and J lost 6, with 8 bases in between. The CDR3 has 12 amino acids. Germline V gene sequence: CDR1 MDHEN, CDR2 SYDVKM.